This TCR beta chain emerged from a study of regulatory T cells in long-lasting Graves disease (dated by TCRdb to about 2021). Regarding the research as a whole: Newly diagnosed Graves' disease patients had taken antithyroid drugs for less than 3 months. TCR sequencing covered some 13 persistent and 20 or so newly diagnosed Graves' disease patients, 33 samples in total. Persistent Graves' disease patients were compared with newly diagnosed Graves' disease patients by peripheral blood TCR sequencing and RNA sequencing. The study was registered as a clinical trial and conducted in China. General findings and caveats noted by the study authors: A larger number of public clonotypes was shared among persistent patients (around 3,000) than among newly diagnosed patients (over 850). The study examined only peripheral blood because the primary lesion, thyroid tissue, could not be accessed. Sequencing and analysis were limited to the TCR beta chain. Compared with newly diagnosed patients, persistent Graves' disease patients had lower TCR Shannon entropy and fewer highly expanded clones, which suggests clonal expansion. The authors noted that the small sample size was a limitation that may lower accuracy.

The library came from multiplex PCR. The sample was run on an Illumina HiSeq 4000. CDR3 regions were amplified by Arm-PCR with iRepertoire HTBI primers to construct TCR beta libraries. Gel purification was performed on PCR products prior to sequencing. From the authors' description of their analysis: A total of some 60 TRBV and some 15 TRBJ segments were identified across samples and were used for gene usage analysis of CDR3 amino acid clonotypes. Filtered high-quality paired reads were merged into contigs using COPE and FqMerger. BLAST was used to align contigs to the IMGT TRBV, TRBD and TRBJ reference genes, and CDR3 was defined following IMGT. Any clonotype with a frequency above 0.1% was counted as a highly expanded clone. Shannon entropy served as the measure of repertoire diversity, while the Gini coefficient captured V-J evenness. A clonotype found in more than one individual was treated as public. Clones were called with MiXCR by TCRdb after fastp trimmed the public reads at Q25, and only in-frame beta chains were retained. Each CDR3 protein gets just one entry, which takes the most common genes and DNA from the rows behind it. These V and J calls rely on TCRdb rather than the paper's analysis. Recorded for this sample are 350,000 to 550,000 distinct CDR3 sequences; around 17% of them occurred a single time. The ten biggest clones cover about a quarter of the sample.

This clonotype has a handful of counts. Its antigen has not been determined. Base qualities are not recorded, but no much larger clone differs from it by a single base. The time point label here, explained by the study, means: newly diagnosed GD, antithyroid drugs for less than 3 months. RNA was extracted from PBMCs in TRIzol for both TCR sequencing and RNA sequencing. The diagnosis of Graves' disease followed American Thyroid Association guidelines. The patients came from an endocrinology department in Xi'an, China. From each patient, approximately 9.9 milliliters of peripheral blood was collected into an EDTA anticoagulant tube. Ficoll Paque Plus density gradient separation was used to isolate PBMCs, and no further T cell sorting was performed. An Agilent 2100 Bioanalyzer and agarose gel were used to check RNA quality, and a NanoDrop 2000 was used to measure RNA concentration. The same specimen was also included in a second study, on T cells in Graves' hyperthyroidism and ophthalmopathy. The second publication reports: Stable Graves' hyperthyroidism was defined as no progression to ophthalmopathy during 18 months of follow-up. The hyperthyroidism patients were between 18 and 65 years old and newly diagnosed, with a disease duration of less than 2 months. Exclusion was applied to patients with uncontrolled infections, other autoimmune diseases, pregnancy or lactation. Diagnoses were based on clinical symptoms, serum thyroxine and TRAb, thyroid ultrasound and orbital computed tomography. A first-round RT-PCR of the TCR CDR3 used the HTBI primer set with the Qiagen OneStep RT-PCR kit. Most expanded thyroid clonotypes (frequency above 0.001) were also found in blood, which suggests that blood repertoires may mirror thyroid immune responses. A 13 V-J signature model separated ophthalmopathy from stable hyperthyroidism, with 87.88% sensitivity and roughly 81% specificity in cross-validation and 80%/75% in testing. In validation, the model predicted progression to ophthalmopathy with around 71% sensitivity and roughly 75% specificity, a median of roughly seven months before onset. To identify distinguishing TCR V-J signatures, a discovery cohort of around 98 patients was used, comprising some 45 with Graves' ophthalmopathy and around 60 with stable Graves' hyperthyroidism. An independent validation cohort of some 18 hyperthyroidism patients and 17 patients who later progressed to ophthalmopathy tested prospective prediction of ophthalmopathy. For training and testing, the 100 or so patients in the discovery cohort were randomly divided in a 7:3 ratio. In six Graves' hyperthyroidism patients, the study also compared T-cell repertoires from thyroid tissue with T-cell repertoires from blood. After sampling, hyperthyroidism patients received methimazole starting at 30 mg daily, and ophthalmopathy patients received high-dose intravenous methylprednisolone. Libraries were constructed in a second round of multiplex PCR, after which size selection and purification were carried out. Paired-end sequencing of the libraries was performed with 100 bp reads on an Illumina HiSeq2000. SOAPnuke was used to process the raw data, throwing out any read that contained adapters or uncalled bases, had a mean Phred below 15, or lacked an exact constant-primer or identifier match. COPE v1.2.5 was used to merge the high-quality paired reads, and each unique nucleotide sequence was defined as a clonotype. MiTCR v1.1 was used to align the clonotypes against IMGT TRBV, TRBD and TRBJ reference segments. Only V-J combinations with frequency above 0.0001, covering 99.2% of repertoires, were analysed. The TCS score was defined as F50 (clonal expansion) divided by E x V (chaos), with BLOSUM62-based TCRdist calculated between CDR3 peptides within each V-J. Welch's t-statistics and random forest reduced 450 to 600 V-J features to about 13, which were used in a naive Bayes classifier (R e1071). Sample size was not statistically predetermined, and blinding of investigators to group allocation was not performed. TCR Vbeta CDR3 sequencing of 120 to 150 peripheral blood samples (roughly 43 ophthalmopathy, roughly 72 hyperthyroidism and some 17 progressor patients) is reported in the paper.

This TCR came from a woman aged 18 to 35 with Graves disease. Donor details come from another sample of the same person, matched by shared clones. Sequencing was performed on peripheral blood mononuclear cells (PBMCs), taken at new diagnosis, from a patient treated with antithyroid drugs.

This receptor carries the CDR3 CASSLGTGLTDTQYF. The DNA sequence is given as TGTGCCAGCAGCTTAGGAACAGGTCTCACAGATACGCAGTATTTT. The chain links TRBV7-9 with TRBJ2-3, with a tentative D gene TRBD1 over 5 matching bases. The CDR3, from cysteine to phenylalanine, totals 15 residues. CDR3 DNA is the only sequence kept; it has 45 bases, read in frame from the first base. Relative to germline, V is 1 base shorter and J is 2 bases shorter, with 10 bases between their ends. CDR1 and CDR2, per the germline V gene (reference sequence), are SEHNR and FQNEAQ.